This T cell receptor (beta chain) comes out of a study of T cell repertoires in ileal Crohn's disease. The time point: neoterminal ileum biopsy at postoperative endoscopy, about 6 months after surgery. A word on this clone: The antigen remains unidentified.

Findings and caveats of the study: Within the first postoperative year, endoscopy came at median approximately 6.9 months. Compared with non-smokers, active smokers at surgery showed more clonal expansions.

Sequenced by immunoSEQ multiplex PCR; TCRdb stores in-frame clones only, minus some. The table records around 7,000 clones, 72% of them present only once. Germline loops: CDR1 LNHNV, CDR2 YYDKDF (reference sequence). The V end was cut by 10 bases, the J end by 5 bases, with 20 bases between. This CDR3 is built from 14 residues. Material: ileal tissue. The sequence came from an adult with Crohn's disease. The V call is TRBV15, the J call TRBJ1-1; possibly TRBD1 for D (5 bases). Here the CDR3 DNA reads TGTGCCAACACGACAGACCGTCTACGTACTGAAGCTTTCTTT. Translation: CANTTDRLRTEAFF.